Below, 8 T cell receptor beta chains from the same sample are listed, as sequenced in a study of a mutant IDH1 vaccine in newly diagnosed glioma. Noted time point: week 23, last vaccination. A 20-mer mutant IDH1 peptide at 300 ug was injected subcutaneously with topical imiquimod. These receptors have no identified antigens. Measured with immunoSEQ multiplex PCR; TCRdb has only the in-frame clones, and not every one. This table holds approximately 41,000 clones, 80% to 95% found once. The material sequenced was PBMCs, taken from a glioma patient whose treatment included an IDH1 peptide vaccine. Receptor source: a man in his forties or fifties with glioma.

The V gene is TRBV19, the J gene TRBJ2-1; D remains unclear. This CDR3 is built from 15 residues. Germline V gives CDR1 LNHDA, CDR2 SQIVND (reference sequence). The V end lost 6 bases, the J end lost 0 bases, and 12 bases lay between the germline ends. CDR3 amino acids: CASSSHGSSYNEQFF. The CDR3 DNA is TGTGCCAGTAGCTCCCACGGCAGCTCCTACAATGAGCAGTTCTTC.

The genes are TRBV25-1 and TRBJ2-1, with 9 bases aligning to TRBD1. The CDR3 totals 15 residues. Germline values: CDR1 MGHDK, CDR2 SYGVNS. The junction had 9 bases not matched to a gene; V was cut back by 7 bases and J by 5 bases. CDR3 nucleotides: TGTGCCAGCAAAGCGGAACAGGGGGCTAACAATGAGCAGTTCTTC. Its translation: CASKAEQGANNEQFF.

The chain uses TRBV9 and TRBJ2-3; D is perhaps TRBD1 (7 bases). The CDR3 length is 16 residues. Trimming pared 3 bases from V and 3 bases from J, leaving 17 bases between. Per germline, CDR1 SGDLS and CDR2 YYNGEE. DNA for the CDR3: TGTGCCAGCAGCGCACACGGACAGGCGGGGACAGATACGCAGTATTTT. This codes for CASSAHGQAGTDTQYF.

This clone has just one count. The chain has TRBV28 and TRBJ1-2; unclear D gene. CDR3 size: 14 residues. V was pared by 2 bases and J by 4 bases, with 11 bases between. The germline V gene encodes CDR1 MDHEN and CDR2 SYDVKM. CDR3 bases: TGTGCCAGCAGTTTAGGTCATAGTCTCTATGGCTACACCTTC. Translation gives CASSLGHSLYGYTF.

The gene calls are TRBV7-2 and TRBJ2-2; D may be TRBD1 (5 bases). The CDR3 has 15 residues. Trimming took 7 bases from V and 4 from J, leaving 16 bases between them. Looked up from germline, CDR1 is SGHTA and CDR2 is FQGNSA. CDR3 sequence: CASNTDSTLTGELFF. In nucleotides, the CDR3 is TGTGCCAGCAACACTGACAGTACCCTCACCGGGGAGCTGTTTTTT. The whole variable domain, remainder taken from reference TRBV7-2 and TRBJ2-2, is GAGVSQSPSNKVTEKGKDVELRCDPISGHTALYWYRQSLGQGLEFLIYFQGNSAPDKSGLPSDRFSAERTGGSVSTLTIQRTQQEDSAVYLCASNTDSTLTGELFFGEGSRLTVL.

The CDR3 reads CASNQGGGLEGQYF. CDR3 coding DNA: TGCGCCAGCAACCAAGGGGGGGGGCTGGAAGGGCAGTACTTC. The chain uses TRBV5-1 and TRBJ2-7; TRBD2 might be the D (7 bases). Germline assignment: CDR1 SGHRS and CDR2 YFSETQ. The CDR3 runs 14 residues. Trimming took 6 bases from V and 9 from J, leaving 22 bases between them.

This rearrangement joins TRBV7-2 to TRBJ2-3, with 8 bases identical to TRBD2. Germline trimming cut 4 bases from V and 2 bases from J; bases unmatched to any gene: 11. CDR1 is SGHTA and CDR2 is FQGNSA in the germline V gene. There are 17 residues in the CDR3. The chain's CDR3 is CASSSSRRGVATDTQYF. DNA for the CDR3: TGTGCCAGCAGCTCCTCAAGGCGGGGGGTTGCCACAGATACGCAGTATTTT.

The CDR3 protein is CASSYESATDTQYF. CDR3 in DNA: TGTGCCAGCAGCTACGAGTCAGCCACAGATACGCAGTATTTT. The V and J genes are TRBV11-3 and TRBJ2-3; D call uncertain. V was clipped by 4 bases and J by 2 bases, with 10 bases between them. From germline, CDR1 is SGHNT and CDR2 YENEEA. This CDR3 contains 14 residues. Filled out from reference TRBV11-3 and TRBJ2-3, the complete variable domain reads EAGVVQSPRYKIIEKKQPVAFWCNPISGHNTLYWYLQNLGQGPELLIRYENEEAVDDSQLPKDRFSAERLKGVDSTLKIQPAELGDSAVYLCASSYESATDTQYFGPGTRLTVL.